Reported below is one T cell receptor (beta chain). Its antigen is not yet known. No base-level quality is on record; no much larger clone is a single base apart. These data come from a study of blood T cell repertoires in COVID-19 (dated by TCRdb to about 2020). With respect to the entire study: Samples covering the acute and convalescent phases of COVID-19 were provided by collaborators in the United States, Italy and Spain. The samples were drawn from two sources: the first 160 participants of the ongoing ImmuneRACE study, and some 1,300 subjects contributed by 6 global collaborators. The repertoires were released in a freely available public database intended as a resource for research on the immune response to SARS-CoV-2. The material from the prospective study consisted of cDNA or gDNA derived from T cells, B-cell-depleted T cells, or PBMCs. The sample metadata nearly always contained a de-identified subject ID, COVID-19 status, age in years and sex. Subjects who had been exposed to COVID-19, were actively infected with it, or had recovered from it provided the deeply sampled blood TCRbeta repertoires that made up the dataset. HLA class I and class II types, where available, came from metadata supplied by the sample provider rather than from assay-based typing.

The immunoSEQ Assay, a bias-controlled multiplex PCR, was used to amplify TCRbeta CDR3 regions from genomic DNA. The authors' pipeline ran thus. Nucleated cell counts per sample were estimated from amplification of reference gene primers within the assay. Sequence reads were collapsed and filtered to measure the absolute abundance of every unique TCRbeta CDR3 rearrangement. For each sample, productive Simpson clonality was calculated by taking the square root of Simpson's diversity index across productive rearrangements. Held by TCRdb, this immuneACCESS table contains in-frame sequences only and omits some clones. Under half of the omission traces to an unresolved V gene where checked; the cause of the rest is unknown. V and J calls and clone size are given by that table; D and trimming were obtained from the DNA. In all, the sample holds around 140,000 clones, and approximately 84% of those were seen once. Under 5% of the sample is in the top ten clones.

The study at large found these results: How much clinical and demographic metadata was included differed by source and by participant, and the metadata was provided uncurated.

Spanning cysteine to phenylalanine, the CDR3 consists of 15 amino acids. Only the CDR3 region is kept as DNA, spanning 45 bases read in frame from base 1. Trimming takes 3 bases off V and 7 bases off J; junction bases not matched to a gene: 3. The germline V gene (reference sequence) sets CDR1 to MNHEY and CDR2 to SMNVEV. The collaborating institutions used their own protocols to collect whole blood in K2EDTA tubes. Collaborator samples were shipped for TCRbeta analysis as frozen whole blood, isolated PBMCs, or DNA extracted from either sample type. The sequence links TRBV27 to TRBJ2-1, with TRBD2 identical over 13 junction bases. Sequencing input: peripheral blood. The sequence came from a woman aged 55-70 years with acute or convalescent COVID-19. In nucleotide form, the sequence is TGTGCCAGCAGTTTTGGGACTAGCGGGACGAATGAGCAGTTCTTC. Its protein reads: CASSFGTSGTNEQFF.